Described below is a single T cell receptor beta chain sequence and its context. Antigen: not known. Germline V gene lookup returns CDR1 MNHEY and CDR2 SVGAGI. The ends were cut back, 6 bases at V and 7 bases at J, with 13 bases in the middle. This CDR3 is 13 amino acids long. The PCR used 60 Vbeta and 13 Jbeta primers. The method was immunoSEQ multiplex PCR; TCRdb's version includes in-frame clones alone and lacks a portion of them. This sample has about 170,000 clones, with roughly 79% found just once. This specimen belongs to a study of cytomegalovirus exposure and HLA in healthy donors. Study-wide results and limits: A later analysis reportedly found fewer N-insertions in an Asian-associated ancestry cluster than the approximately 700-donor mean. Analysis performed later showed TCR beta chains linked to HLA being more clonally expanded than equally common others. Several of the most significant clusters were apparently associated with common viral pathogens in a later analysis. Analyzed later, most CMV-associated TCR beta chains appeared HLA-restricted.

The chain recombines TRBV6-5 with TRBJ1-5; D call uncertain. Sequenced sample: PBMCs. The receptor was derived from a woman aged 25 to 39 in good health and CMV-seropositive. The CDR3 DNA follows: TGTGCCAGCAGCTGGGGAGAGAAGCAGCCCCAGCATTTT. It yields the protein CASSWGEKQPQHF.